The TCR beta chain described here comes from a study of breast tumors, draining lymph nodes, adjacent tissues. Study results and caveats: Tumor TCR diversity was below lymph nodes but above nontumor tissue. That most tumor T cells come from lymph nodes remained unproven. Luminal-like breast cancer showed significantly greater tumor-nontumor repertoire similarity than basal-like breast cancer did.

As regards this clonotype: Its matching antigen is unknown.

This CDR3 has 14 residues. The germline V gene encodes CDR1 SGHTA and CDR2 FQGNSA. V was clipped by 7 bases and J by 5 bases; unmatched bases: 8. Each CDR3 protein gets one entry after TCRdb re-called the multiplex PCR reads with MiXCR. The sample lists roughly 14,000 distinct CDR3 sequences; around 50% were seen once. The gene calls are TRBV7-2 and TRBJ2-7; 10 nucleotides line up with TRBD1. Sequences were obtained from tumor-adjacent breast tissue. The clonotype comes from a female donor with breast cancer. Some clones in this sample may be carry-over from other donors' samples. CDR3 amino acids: CASNDRDRGDEQYF. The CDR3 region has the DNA TGTGCCAGCAACGACCGGGACAGGGGCGACGAGCAGTACTTC.